A selection of T cell receptor beta chains follows, all from one sample in a study of blood T cells in healthy people across ages. TCRdb passed the 5' RACE reads through MiXCR, listing each CDR3 protein once. The table lists roughly 800,000 distinct CDR3 sequences, roughly 64% of them singletons. Sequencing was done on a sample of blood. The source is a man aged 25-45 years in good health. The CDR3 runs from the conserved cysteine through the conserved F or W. Each record gives: clone size, D gene, V gene, J gene, CDR3 DNA, CDR3 protein. A D gene is named only where the DNA matches it firmly. Size is stated for part of the rows, as once, few or many counts, or as a class when the clone is expanded.

>-|TRBD2|TRBV7-9|TRBJ2-7
TGTGCCAGCAGCTGGCTGGCGGGGGGACCATACGAGCAGTACTTC
CASSWLAGGPYEQYF
>-|-|TRBV14|TRBJ1-1
TGTGCCAGCAGCCAGGTCCCCAACGAAGCTTTCTTT
CASSQVPNEAFF
>-|-|TRBV6-1|TRBJ2-7
TGTGCCACCAGGGCTACCAACTACGAGCAGTACTTC
CATRATNYEQYF
>-|-|TRBV20-1|TRBJ2-2
TGCAGTGCTAGCGGAGGAGGTACCGGGGAGCTGTTTTTT
CSASGGGTGELFF
>-|-|TRBV5-1|TRBJ2-1
TGCGCCAGCAGCTCCGCTACAGGGCCCAATGAGCAGTTCTTC
CASSSATGPNEQFF
>-|-|TRBV20-1|TRBJ2-5
TGCAGTGCTAGTAACCCAGGCCTGGAGACCCAGTACTTC
CSASNPGLETQYF
>-|-|TRBV3-1|TRBJ2-7
TGTGCCAGCAGCCAAGACTCAGGAACCAACTCCTACGAGCAGTACTTC
CASSQDSGTNSYEQYF
>-|-|TRBV11-2|TRBJ2-7
TGTGCCAGCAGCTGGCACTCATCCAGCTCCTACGAGCAGTACTTC
CASSWHSSSSYEQYF
>-|-|TRBV2|TRBJ2-2
TGTGCCAGCAGTCTGGGGAAACAGAGCACCGGGGAGCTGTTTTTT
CASSLGKQSTGELFF
>once|-|TRBV7-9|TRBJ2-3
TGTGCCAGCAGCTTAGGGGCCACCTTCAACACAGATACGCAGTATTTT
CASSLGATFNTDTQYF
>few|-|TRBV5-6|TRBJ1-2
TGTGCCAGCAGCTATCCCGACAGACTCTATGGCTACACCTTC
CASSYPDRLYGYTF
>-|-|TRBV6-6|TRBJ1-5
TGTGCCAGCAGCCCTTCAGAAAATCAGCCCCAGCATTTT
CASSPSENQPQHF
>-|TRBD1|TRBV2|TRBJ1-4
TGTGCCAGCTCAATCCAGGGGGTGGAAGAAAAACTGTTTTTT
CASSIQGVEEKLFF
>-|TRBD2|TRBV27|TRBJ2-7
TGTGCCAGCAGTCGTCGGACTAGCGGGGGCCTGTCCTACGAGCAGTACTTC
CASSRRTSGGLSYEQYF
>-|TRBD1|TRBV7-9|TRBJ2-5
TGTGCCAGCAGCTTCGGTGGACAGGGCTACGATGAGCAGTACTTC
CASSFGGQGYDEQYF
>-|-|TRBV7-2|TRBJ2-1
TGTGCCAGCAGTATCTCCGGGTTGCCCCCCGTTGAGCAGTTCTTC
CASSISGLPPVEQFF
>few|-|TRBV7-9|TRBJ1-6
TGTGCCAGCAGCTTAGGCCACAGGAAAGGTTCACCCCTCCACTTT
CASSLGHRKGSPLHF
>-|TRBD2|TRBV7-6|TRBJ2-1
TGTGCCAGTAGGCGGGCTAGCGGGACCAATGAGCAGTTCTTC
CASRRASGTNEQFF
>-|-|TRBV5-1|TRBJ2-1
TGCGCCAGCAGCCAAGGGACATTTTCACCTTCAAGAGGTGAGCAGTTCTTC
CASSQGTFSPSRGEQFF
>-|TRBD2|TRBV20-1|TRBJ2-3
TGCAGTGCTGCTAGCGGGCAATTCACAGATACGCAGTATTTT
CSAASGQFTDTQYF
>few|-|TRBV5-1|TRBJ1-6
TGCGCCAGCAGGGAATCCTATAATTCACCCCTCCACTTT
CASRESYNSPLHF
>few|-|TRBV20-1|TRBJ2-7
TGCAGTGCTAGAGATCTTGGGGGTCCACCCTACGAGCAGTACTTC
CSARDLGGPPYEQYF
>few|-|TRBV11-2|TRBJ2-5
TGTGCCAGCAGCTCAATCCACCTCCAGCTCGGAACCCAGTACTTC
CASSSIHLQLGTQYF
>-|TRBD2|TRBV7-8|TRBJ2-1
TGTGCCAGCAGCTTTTCACGGGGGGGCCAAGACAATGAGCAGTTCTTC
CASSFSRGGQDNEQFF
>-|TRBD1|TRBV12-3/TRBV12-4|TRBJ2-1
TGTGCCAGCAGTTTAAATCTAGGGACAGCAGTTAATGAGCAGTTCTTC
CASSLNLGTAVNEQFF
>many|-|TRBV25-1|TRBJ2-3
TGTGCCAGCAGTGATCAGACCGGGTCCGACCCTTACACGCAGTATTTT
CASSDQTGSDPYTQYF
>once|-|TRBV10-3|TRBJ2-7
TGTGCCATCAGGGGCAGGGATACGGACGAGCAGTACTTC
CAIRGRDTDEQYF
>-|-|TRBV13|TRBJ2-1
TGTGCCAGCAGCCCCCAAAGCAATGAGCAGTTCTTC
CASSPQSNEQFF
>few|-|TRBV20-1|TRBJ2-1
TGCAGTGCAAGAGGCAGGGGCCCCACTTTTCACAATGAGCAGTTCTTC
CSARGRGPTFHNEQFF
>-|-|TRBV20-1|TRBJ2-1
TGCAGTGCTAGAGTGGGTGCTAGCTCCTACAATGAGCAGTTCTTC
CSARVGASSYNEQFF
>-|-|TRBV6-5|TRBJ2-5
TGTGCCACCCGAAGGGGGCAAGAGACCCAGTACTTC
CATRRGQETQYF
>-|-|TRBV20-1|TRBJ1-2
TGCAGTGCTAAGACGGTCCCGGGTAACTATGGCTACACCTTC
CSAKTVPGNYGYTF
>few|-|TRBV3-1|TRBJ2-5
TGTGCCAGCAGCCAAGGGCTTTATGGGTCTCAGGAGCAGTACTTC
CASSQGLYGSQEQYF
>-|-|TRBV5-1|TRBJ2-3
TGCGCCAGCAGCTTAACACCTCTACAGATAGATACGCAGTATTTT
CASSLTPLQIDTQYF
>many|-|TRBV27|TRBJ2-5
TGTGCCAGCAGTTCAGGGTGGTGGGAGACCCAGTACTTC
CASSSGWWETQYF
>-|TRBD2|TRBV14|TRBJ2-5
TGTGCCAGCAGCTTGAAGGGCGGGACTAGCGGGAGATTTTTGGAGACCCAGTACTTC
CASSLKGGTSGRFLETQYF
>few|-|TRBV3-1|TRBJ2-3
TGTGCCAGCAGCCCCCGGCGCGAGACGCAGTATTTT
CASSPRRETQYF
>-|TRBD1|TRBV5-1|TRBJ2-2
TGCGCCAGCAGCGCCGACAGGGGAGTGGCCGGGGAGCTGTTTTTT
CASSADRGVAGELFF
>-|-|TRBV10-3|TRBJ2-3
TGTGCCATCAGTGTAAGCGGAGATACGCAGTATTTT
CAISVSGDTQYF
>once|TRBD1|TRBV7-2|TRBJ1-3
TGTGCCAGCAGCTTAGTTTCCCGGGGACAGGGGGGTCTCACCATATATTTT
CASSLVSRGQGGLTIYF
>many|-|TRBV7-2|TRBJ2-7
TGTGCCAGCACCGCGTCGAGAGGGGTACCCTACGAGCAGTACTTC
CASTASRGVPYEQYF
>-|-|TRBV6-2/TRBV6-3|TRBJ2-1
TGTGCCAGCAGTTACTCGACAGGTCCAGCATACAATGAGCAGTTCTTC
CASSYSTGPAYNEQFF
>-|TRBD1|TRBV10-2|TRBJ2-7
TGCGCCAGCAGTGCACTCGGGACAGGGGACTCCTACGAGCAGTACTTC
CASSALGTGDSYEQYF
>once|-|TRBV2|TRBJ2-1
TGTGCCAGCAGTGCGGTGGTGGAGGCCGGGTTCTTC
CASSAVVEAGFF
>-|TRBD1|TRBV5-1|TRBJ2-5
TGCGCCAGCAGCTCCAATTCGGGACAGCTAGAGACCCAGTACTTC
CASSSNSGQLETQYF
>few|-|TRBV29-1|TRBJ2-1
TGCAGCGTTGAAGCCCAGGGGCACAATGAGCAGTTCTTC
CSVEAQGHNEQFF
>-|-|TRBV6-2/TRBV6-3|TRBJ1-6
TGTGCCAGCAGTCCCATGACAGAACCGGATTCACCCCTCCACTTT
CASSPMTEPDSPLHF
>-|-|TRBV20-1|TRBJ1-1
TGCAGTGCTAGAGTTCCGGGGGGCGCTACCCAAGCTTTCTTT
CSARVPGGATQAFF
>few|-|TRBV6-5|TRBJ2-7
TGTGCCAGCAAGGGTTCCTCCTACGAGCAGTACTTC
CASKGSSYEQYF
>-|-|TRBV4-2|TRBJ2-1
TGTGCCAGCAGCCAACAGAGATGGGAGACCCAGTTCTTC
CASSQQRWETQFF